This T cell receptor (beta chain) stems from a study of glioma-infiltrating T cells after dendritic cell vaccination. Turning to the study itself: Dendritic cell vaccination trial patients had either newly diagnosed or recurrent glioblastoma. At biweekly intervals, patients got three intradermal dendritic cell vaccine injections. Study-wide points: Survival was not directly related to TCR clonality in these patients.

The CDR3 length is 13 residues. Germline CDR1 MNHNY, CDR2 SVGAGI (reference sequence). The V end lost 7 bases, the J end lost 1 base, and 10 bases lay between the germline ends. Time point noted: after dendritic cell vaccination, including at tumor progression/relapse. All glioblastoma patients lacked an isocitrate dehydrogenase mutation. The repertoire was sequenced with immunoSEQ multiplex PCR; TCRdb's copy has only in-frame clones and lacks some. The sample lists about 58,000 clones; around 83% were seen once. For this clone: The antigen is unknown.

The chain has TRBV6-6 and TRBJ1-1; tentatively, D is TRBD1 (5 bases). The TCR comes from a human donor with glioblastoma. Sample: blood, taken after dendritic cell vaccination. CDR3 loop: CASTPQGNTEAFF. The CDR3 DNA sequence: TGTGCCAGCACCCCTCAGGGGAACACTGAAGCTTTCTTT.